These T cell receptor beta chains were read from a single sample in a study of blood T cell repertoires in COVID-19. Using immunoSEQ multiplex PCR, the repertoire was profiled, and TCRdb retains in-frame clones only, with some absent. Among about 430,000 clones listed, about 88% were seen once. Material: PBMCs or T cells enriched from blood (not recorded which). These receptors were taken from a woman aged 18-30 years who had been exposed to COVID-19. Each CDR3 is given with its conserved first and last residue.

V gene	CDR3 protein
TRBV7-2	CASSFLNSGFANTGELFF
TRBV20-1	CSALGEGYTF
TRBV18	CASSLSTGSGELFF
TRBV7-2	CASSHSGTRNNEQFF
TRBV19	CASSTGGRAEYGYTF
TRBV7-2	CASSVGQGIEKLFF
TRBV28	CASRDRGPTNEKLFF
TRBV2	CASSGGRGNQPQHF
TRBV28	CASSLSRTGGLTNEKLFF
TRBV29-1	CSVEGQIFQETQYF
TRBV27	CASSLSGIQYF
TRBV6-2/TRBV6-3	CASSHRGTGYTF
TRBV7-9	CASSRDRGNYGYTF
TRBV6-5	CASSLLGEQFF
TRBV3-1/TRBV3-2	CASSLLPVTEAFF
TRBV3-1/TRBV3-2	CASSQASGGPAHGYTF
TRBV4-1	CASSQAAGVNEQFF
TRBV30	CAWRPGGAYEQYF
TRBV7-6	CASSWGQSGTEAFF
TRBV6-5	CASNKGTGGSYGYTF
TRBV11-2	CASSSLGGDVSGNTIYF
TRBV12-3/TRBV12-4	CASSEGAGNTIYF
TRBV4-2	CASSQATGGGSPLHF
TRBV5-4	CASGTGPTNEKLFF
TRBV5-8	CASSLEAGTPNPETQYF
TRBV9	CASSVGQSYNEQFF
TRBV27	CASSPWDSLSGNTIYF
TRBV11-1	CATKGLQETQYF
TRBV11-2	CASSLDLPGRGETQYF
TRBV19	CASSTGQGMAYGYTF
TRBV27	CASSLISGQETQYF
TRBV6-5	CASSYSKLPSRIEQYF
TRBV7-8	CASSRTGNSPLHF
TRBV4-2	CASSQDRNYGYTF
TRBV7-2	CASSLGPSGYNEQFF